Listed below are T cell receptor beta chains from one sample, sequenced in a study of spatial heterogeneity in lung cancer. TCRdb itself ran the 5' RACE reads through MiXCR, one entry per CDR3 protein. The profile covers tens of thousands of distinct CDR3 sequences, with approximately 6.2% appearing a single time and approximately 35% taken by the ten largest. The material was PBMCs, obtained at surgery. The receptors were sampled from a male donor with early-stage non-small cell lung cancer. Both conserved end residues are part of each CDR3. A D gene is named only where the DNA matches it firmly. Expanded clones get a size class; other rows say once, few or many, or leave the size out.

V: TRBV6-1
J: TRBJ2-3
size: many
D: TRBD2
DNA: TGTGCCAGCAGTGTCGGAGCGGGGCCCACAGATACGCAGTATTTT
CDR3: CASSVGAGPTDTQYF

V: TRBV14
J: TRBJ1-2
size: many
D: .
DNA: TGTGCCAGCAGCCACTCTATCGGCGCTAACTATGGCTACACCTTC
CDR3: CASSHSIGANYGYTF

V: TRBV18
J: TRBJ1-1
size: many
D: .
DNA: TGTGCCAGCTCACCGACGGGGAACACTGAAGCTTTCTTT
CDR3: CASSPTGNTEAFF

V: TRBV12-3/TRBV12-4
J: TRBJ1-4
size: many
D: .
DNA: TGTGCCAGCAGTTTAGGGGATAATGAAAAACTGTTTTTT
CDR3: CASSLGDNEKLFF

V: TRBV30
J: TRBJ1-2
size: few
D: .
DNA: TGTGCCTGGAGTGTATATGGCGGCTACACCTTC
CDR3: CAWSVYGGYTF

V: TRBV7-8
J: TRBJ2-1
size: many
D: TRBD2
DNA: TGTGCCAGCAGCTTAACTGGCGGGAGGATCAGTGAGCAGTTCTTC
CDR3: CASSLTGGRISEQFF

V: TRBV7-8
J: TRBJ1-1
size: few
D: .
DNA: TGTGCCAGCAGCTCGAGGTCCGGGGGAGCTGAGACTGAAGCTTTCTTT
CDR3: CASSSRSGGAETEAFF

V: TRBV7-2
J: TRBJ2-7
size: few
D: .
DNA: TGTGCCAGCAGCTCCTCGAGGGCCAGCTACGAGCAGTACTTC
CDR3: CASSSSRASYEQYF

V: TRBV20-1
J: TRBJ2-7
size: many
D: TRBD2
DNA: TGCAGTGCCCCTAGCGCGGGAGGGCTTGAGCAGTACTTC
CDR3: CSAPSAGGLEQYF

V: TRBV3-1
J: TRBJ2-5
size: many
D: .
DNA: TGTGCCAGCAGCCAAGCGGCGGTACAAGAGACCCAGTACTTC
CDR3: CASSQAAVQETQYF

V: TRBV5-1
J: TRBJ2-2
size: many
D: .
DNA: TGCGCCAGCAGCTTGGGAACCATTCCGGGACGGCTGACCGGGGAGCTGTTTTTT
CDR3: CASSLGTIPGRLTGELFF

V: TRBV29-1
J: TRBJ2-5
size: many
D: .
DNA: TGCAGCGTCGTCCAGGGACCCCAAGAGACCCAGTACTTC
CDR3: CSVVQGPQETQYF

V: TRBV5-1
J: TRBJ2-5
size: many
D: .
DNA: TGCGCCAGCAGCTTCGGAGCCTTTGGGGACCAGTACTTC
CDR3: CASSFGAFGDQYF

V: TRBV20-1
J: TRBJ2-7
size: many
D: .
DNA: TGCAGTGCTCTCCAGGGTGCGCAGTACTTC
CDR3: CSALQGAQYF

V: TRBV5-6
J: TRBJ1-5
size: few
D: .
DNA: TGTGCCAGCAGCCGGGGGTTTAGGAGCAATCAGCCCCAGCATTTT
CDR3: CASSRGFRSNQPQHF

V: TRBV6-2/TRBV6-3
J: TRBJ2-5
size: many
D: .
DNA: TGTGCCACGTCCGGCGGATCAGAGACCCAGTACTTC
CDR3: CATSGGSETQYF

V: TRBV11-2
J: TRBJ2-3
size: many
D: .
DNA: TGTGCCAGCAGCTTAGAGCGCCCGGGGCTTGGCGCGCAGTATTTT
CDR3: CASSLERPGLGAQYF

V: TRBV7-8
J: TRBJ1-5
size: .
D: .
DNA: TGTGCCAGCAGCTTAGCGGCGAGGGCCGGAGGCAATCAGCCCCAGCATTTT
CDR3: CASSLAARAGGNQPQHF

V: TRBV7-2
J: TRBJ2-5
size: many
D: .
DNA: TGTGCCAGCACCCGGGCAAAAGAGACCCAGTACTTC
CDR3: CASTRAKETQYF

V: TRBV6-5
J: TRBJ1-1
size: .
D: TRBD1
DNA: TGTGCCAGCAGTCCCCGACAGGGGAACACTGAAGCTTTCTTT
CDR3: CASSPRQGNTEAFF

V: TRBV7-2
J: TRBJ2-1
size: many
D: TRBD2
DNA: TGTGCCAGCAGCTCCGAGGGACTAGCGATTCATGAGCAGTTCTTC
CDR3: CASSSEGLAIHEQFF

V: TRBV3-1
J: TRBJ2-7
size: .
D: TRBD2
DNA: TGTGCCAGCAGCCAAGCAGCGGGGGCCCTAGGCTACGAGCAGTACTTC
CDR3: CASSQAAGALGYEQYF

V: TRBV6-2/TRBV6-3
J: TRBJ2-6
size: few
D: TRBD2
DNA: TGTGCCAGCAGTTACTCTTGGACTAGCGGTGGGGCCAACGTCCTGACTTTC
CDR3: CASSYSWTSGGANVLTF

V: TRBV4-3
J: TRBJ2-7
size: many
D: TRBD1
DNA: TGCGCCAGCAGCCACCCTGGACAGGGAAGGTACGAGCAGTACTTC
CDR3: CASSHPGQGRYEQYF

V: TRBV7-9
J: TRBJ1-5
size: many
D: .
DNA: TGTGCCAGCAGCTTAGCGCAGGGCCCCAATTTTGTCGGAGCATATCAGCCCCAGCATTTT
CDR3: CASSLAQGPNFVGAYQPQHF

V: TRBV7-9
J: TRBJ1-4
size: many
D: .
DNA: TGTGCCAGCAGCCCAGGAGGGGGGGCCTCTGAAAAACTGTTTTTT
CDR3: CASSPGGGASEKLFF

V: TRBV3-1
J: TRBJ1-1
size: .
D: .
DNA: TGTGCCAGCAGACTTGGACGCAGTTCCGGAGCTTTCTTT
CDR3: CASRLGRSSGAFF

V: TRBV3-1
J: TRBJ1-1
size: many
D: .
DNA: TGTGCCAGCAGCCAAGAATCGGACAGCAAAACTGAAGCTTTCTTT
CDR3: CASSQESDSKTEAFF

V: TRBV6-5
J: TRBJ2-2
size: many
D: TRBD1
DNA: TGTGCCAGCAGCACGACAGGGCGCCGCACCGGGGAGCTGTTTTTT
CDR3: CASSTTGRRTGELFF

V: TRBV9
J: TRBJ2-2
size: many
D: TRBD2
DNA: TGTGCCAGCAGCGCAGGGGGTAGCGGGAGGTCCGGGGAGCTGTTTTTT
CDR3: CASSAGGSGRSGELFF

V: TRBV18
J: TRBJ2-1
size: .
D: .
DNA: TGTGCCAGCTCACCGATGGACGGAGGGGAGCAGTTCTTC
CDR3: CASSPMDGGEQFF

V: TRBV28
J: TRBJ1-6
size: few
D: .
DNA: TGTGCCAGCAGCCTAAGGGAGCAGGATTGGAGTTCACCCCTCCACTTT
CDR3: CASSLREQDWSSPLHF

V: TRBV28
J: TRBJ2-7
size: many
D: TRBD2
DNA: TGTGCCAGCAGTCCCTCGAGCGGGGGATCCTACGAGCAGTACTTC
CDR3: CASSPSSGGSYEQYF

V: TRBV7-3
J: TRBJ2-1
size: many
D: .
DNA: TGTGCCAGCAGCTCCACGGGAGTTGAGCAGTTCTTC
CDR3: CASSSTGVEQFF

V: TRBV7-2
J: TRBJ2-7
size: many
D: TRBD2
DNA: TGTGCCAGCAGCTTTCGGCGGGAGCGATACGAGCAGTACTTC
CDR3: CASSFRRERYEQYF

V: TRBV9
J: TRBJ1-1
size: many
D: .
DNA: TGTGCCAGCAGCCCTCCCCCGGGGAACACTGAAGCTTTCTTT
CDR3: CASSPPPGNTEAFF